This TCR beta chain stems from a study of blood T cell repertoires in COVID-19. Study overall: From the United States, Italy and Spain came samples of acute and convalescent COVID-19. PBMCs, B-cell-depleted T cells, or T cells provided the cDNA or gDNA that made up the material.

Original analysis: Reference gene primer amplification gave nucleated cell count estimates. The data were produced by immunoSEQ multiplex PCR, yet TCRdb's version contains in-frame clones alone and is incomplete. Clone size and the V and J calls come from that table; the DNA yielded D and trimming. The sample records approximately 22,000 clones, roughly 80% being singletons. Trimming took 1 base from V and 4 from J, leaving 10 bases between them. CDR1 is LGHNA and CDR2 is YSLEER in the germline V gene. The CDR3 has 14 residues. The sample consisted of peripheral blood. This TCR came from a human donor in a cohort sampled during active COVID-19. The V and J genes are TRBV4-3 and TRBJ1-1, with a tentative D call TRBD1 (5 bases). This CDR3 is CASSQVGGGTEAFF. In DNA, the CDR3 is TGCGCCAGCAGCCAAGTGGGGGGTGGCACTGAAGCTTTCTTT.